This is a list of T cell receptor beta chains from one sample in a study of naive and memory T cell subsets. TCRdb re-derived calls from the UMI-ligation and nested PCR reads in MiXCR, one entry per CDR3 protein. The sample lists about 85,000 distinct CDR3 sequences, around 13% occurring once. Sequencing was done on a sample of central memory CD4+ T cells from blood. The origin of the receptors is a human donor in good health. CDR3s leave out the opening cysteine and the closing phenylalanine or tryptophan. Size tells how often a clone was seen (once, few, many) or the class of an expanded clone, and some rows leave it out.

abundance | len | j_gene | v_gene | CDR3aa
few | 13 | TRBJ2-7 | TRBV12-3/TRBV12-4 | ASSLRAGGPYEQY
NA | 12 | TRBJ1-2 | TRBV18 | ASSPSGTGDGYT
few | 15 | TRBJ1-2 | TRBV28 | ASSFGSASPGGYGYT
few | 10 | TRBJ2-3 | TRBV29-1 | SVEEGRDTQY
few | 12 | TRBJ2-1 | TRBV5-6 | ASSFWVVGGEQF
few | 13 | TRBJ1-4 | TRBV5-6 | ASSLVSTGSEKLF
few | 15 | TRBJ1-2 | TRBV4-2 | ASSQVGTGNVGYGYT
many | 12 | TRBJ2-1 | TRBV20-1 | SARDLQGGNEQF
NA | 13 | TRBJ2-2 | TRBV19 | ASRSAFANTGELF
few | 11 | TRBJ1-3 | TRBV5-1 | ASSLVAGNTIY
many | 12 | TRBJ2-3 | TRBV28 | ASSSLSGTDTQY
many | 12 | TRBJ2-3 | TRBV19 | ASKVGFKADTQY
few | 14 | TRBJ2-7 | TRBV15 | ATSRGSSGRQYEQY
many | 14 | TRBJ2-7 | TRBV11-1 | ASSWPGSLSPSEQY
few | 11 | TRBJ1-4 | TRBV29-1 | SGGTGTGEKLF